The 21 T cell receptor beta chains given below trace back to one sample, sequenced in a study of Graves' ophthalmopathy and Graves' hyperthyroidism. As the template, RNA transcripts were used to amplify TCR beta CDR3 regions. First-round RT-PCR with HTBI primers preceded a second-round multiplex PCR. From the multiplex PCR reads, TCRdb called clonotypes with MiXCR, one entry per CDR3 protein. The sample carries about 1.1 million distinct CDR3 sequences, approximately 35% recorded once. The sample consisted of peripheral blood or thyroid tissue (not recorded which). These receptors came from an adult man with Graves' hyperthyroidism.

This clonotype was picked up many times. The gene calls are TRBV15 and TRBJ2-7; D might be TRBD1 (5 bases). The CDR3 runs 14 residues. The germline V gene has CDR1 LNHNV and CDR2 YYDKDF (reference sequence). V was clipped by 7 bases and J by 2 bases, with 15 bases between them. The CDR3 DNA follows: TGTGCCACCATCCCCCGCAGGGCCGCCTACGAGCAGTACTTC. Protein sequence: CATIPRRAAYEQYF.

Note on this clonotype: One junction end does not reproduce the germline sequence, and a read error may be involved. The genes are TRBV10-2 and TRBJ1-2, with 7 bases that match TRBD1. CDR3 length: 16 residues. Per germline, CDR1 WSHSY and CDR2 SAAADI. The CDR3 DNA reads as TGTGCCAGCAGCAGCGACGACAGGGTGAACCTCCATGGCTACACCTTC. Amino acids: CASSSDDRVNLHGYTF.

In this sample, this clonotype turned up a few times. The chain has TRBV27 and TRBJ1-6, with TRBD1 identical over 7 bases. The CDR3 consists of 14 residues. V shed 2 bases, J shed 7 bases, and the junction held 2 bases outside the gene matches. CDR1 and CDR2 from the germline V gene are MNHEY and SMNVEV (reference sequence). CDR3 sequence reads: CASSLGTENSPLHF. In DNA form, the CDR3 reads TGTGCCAGCAGTTTAGGGACAGAAAATTCACCCCTCCACTTT.

In its sample, this clonotype was seen once. The chain couples TRBV24-1 to TRBJ2-2, with D possibly matching TRBD2 (6 bases). The CDR3 spans 16 residues. With 9 bases removed from V and 4 bases from J, the gap between germline ends came to 20 bases. From germline, CDR1 is KGHDR and CDR2 SFDVKD. The CDR3 is CATQPVISGRTGELFF. The DNA for the CDR3 is TGTGCCACCCAACCTGTGATTAGCGGCCGCACCGGGGAGCTGTTTTTT.

This clonotype occurred a few times. A clone one base away is much larger, so this may be a read error. The rearrangement links TRBV7-9 to TRBJ2-5, with TRBD1 identical over 8 bases. The CDR3 spans 15 residues. V shed 6 bases, J shed 5 bases, and the junction held 11 bases outside the gene matches. Germline CDR1 reads SEHNR; CDR2 reads FQNEAQ (reference sequence). The CDR3 DNA reads as TGTGCCAGCAGTGATCCGCGGACAGGGTTGGAGACCCAGTACTTC. Translated: CASSDPRTGLETQYF.

This clonotype was recorded at least ten times. CDR3 nucleotides: TGTGCCAGCAACGACTCGGGAGCAGGCGGTTCACCCCTCCACTTT. As protein: CASNDSGAGGSPLHF. This chain connects TRBV7-9 to TRBJ1-6; no firm D call. Germline lookup yields CDR1 SEHNR and CDR2 FQNEAQ (reference sequence). The CDR3 covers 15 residues. V lost 7 bases, J lost 9 bases, and 19 bases lay in between.

This clonotype was picked up many times. The chain is built from TRBV7-4 and TRBJ1-3; a possible D gene is TRBD1 (6 bases). The CDR3 contains 14 residues. V lost 11 bases and J lost 0, with 14 bases in between. Germline-derived CDR1 and CDR2 are SGHVT and SQSDAQ. The CDR3 DNA sequence: TGTGCCGTTTCGCGACAGGCCTCTGGAAACACCATATATTTT. This encodes CAVSRQASGNTIYF.

The chain links TRBV10-3 to TRBJ1-4; D is uncertain. The CDR3 is 16 residues long. Germline CDR1 reads ENHRY; CDR2 reads SYGVKD. Trimming took off 10 bases at V and 8 bases at J, with 26 bases between the two ends. CDR3 nucleotides: TGTGCCAGCAGCCCCGGGAGCCAGCTTATAGACGAAAAACTGTTTTTT. Translating gives CASSPGSQLIDEKLFF.

This clonotype was detected a few times. The rearrangement links TRBV5-1 to TRBJ2-7; TRBD1 might be the D (7 bases). Germline loops: CDR1 SGHRS, CDR2 YFSETQ. V lost 7 bases to trimming and J lost 5 bases, with 16 bases between them. The CDR3 sequence is 13 residues long. The CDR3 sequence is CASGYGGTDEQYF. The CDR3 DNA reads as TGCGCCAGCGGGTATGGGGGGACAGACGAGCAGTACTTC.

In its sample, this clonotype was seen a few times. This chain joins TRBV5-1 and TRBJ2-1, with 7 bases lining up with TRBD2. Trimming at V came to 1 base and at J to 1 base, leaving 5 bases not matched to a gene. Per germline, CDR1 SGHRS and CDR2 YFSETQ. This CDR3 has 16 amino acids. Here the CDR3 reads CASSLYGTKSYNEQFF. The CDR3 DNA is TGCGCCAGCAGCTTGTACGGGACTAAGTCCTACAATGAGCAGTTCTTC.

The CDR3 reads CASSYGDGDEAFF. CDR3 nucleotides: TGTGCCAGCAGTTACGGGGACGGTGACGAAGCTTTCTTT. This rearrangement joins TRBV6-5 to TRBJ1-1; tentative D call: TRBD1 (5 bases). The CDR3 sequence is 13 residues long. CDR1 and CDR2 from the germline V gene are MNHEY and SVGAGI. With 2 bases removed from V and 8 bases from J, the gap between germline ends came to 12 bases.

The chain carries TRBV10-2 and TRBJ2-7; 7 nucleotides agree with TRBD1. Germline V gene lookup returns CDR1 WSHSY and CDR2 SAAADI. The CDR3 loop spans 14 amino acids. Trimming removed 3 bases from V and 6 bases from J; junction bases left unmatched: 8. CDR3 DNA: TGCGCCAGCAGTGACTCCGGGACAGAGGGCGAGCAGTACTTC. Translating gives CASSDSGTEGEQYF.

This chain connects TRBV7-2 to TRBJ2-5; D possibly corresponds to TRBD1 (6 bases). The germline V and J ends were trimmed by 10 bases and 6 bases, with 18 bases remaining between them. This CDR3 is built from 13 residues. CDR1 SGHTA and CDR2 FQGNSA come from the germline V gene. This chain's CDR3 is CATQFTGRKTQYF. The CDR3 DNA follows: TGTGCCACCCAGTTCACAGGGCGGAAGACCCAGTACTTC.

The gene calls are TRBV7-2 and TRBJ2-6; 10 bases agree with TRBD1. Germline CDR1 reads SGHTA; CDR2 reads FQGNSA. This CDR3 contains 16 residues. Trimming removed 11 bases from V and 3 bases from J; junction bases left unmatched: 10. This chain's CDR3 is CAWSGQGGFGANVLTF. The CDR3, as DNA: TGTGCCTGGAGCGGACAGGGGGGATTTGGGGCCAACGTCCTGACTTTC.

This chain links TRBV20-1 with TRBJ2-6, with 11 bases matching TRBD1. The CDR3 runs 18 residues. Germline values: CDR1 DFQATT, CDR2 SNEGSKA (reference sequence). J was trimmed by 0 bases and V by 6 bases; bases with no gene match: 10. In nucleotides, the CDR3 is TGCAGTGCGAGCCGGGACAGGGGGAGGACCTCTGGGGCCAACGTCCTGACTTTC. This gives the protein CSASRDRGRTSGANVLTF.

This clonotype was counted at least ten times. The genes are TRBV5-1 and TRBJ1-2; D uncertain. The CDR3 runs to 16 residues. The germline CDR1 and CDR2 sequences are SGHRS and YFSETQ. Deletions cut 3 bases from V and 5 bases from J, with 20 bases between. The CDR3 here is CASSSDHDFDGYGYTF. The DNA for the CDR3 is TGCGCCAGCAGCTCGGATCACGATTTCGATGGATATGGCTACACCTTC.

In its sample, this clonotype was seen a few times. The chain joins TRBV4-1 to TRBJ1-5, with 7 bases that match TRBD1. CDR3 size: 17 residues. V lost 0 bases to trimming and J lost 7 bases; unmatched junction nucleotides: 12. The germline V gene has CDR1 MGHRA and CDR2 YSYEKL. The CDR3 coding sequence is TGCGCCAGCAGCCAAGAATTGGGACAGACGGAGATCCAGCCCCAGCATTTT. Protein product: CASSQELGQTEIQPQHF.

The rearrangement joins TRBV7-8 to TRBJ1-6; D is possibly TRBD1 (6 bases). The CDR3 totals 14 residues. V lost 5 bases and J lost 10, with 15 bases in between. CDR1 and CDR2 from the germline V gene are SGHVS and FQNEAQ. The CDR3 nucleotides are TGTGCCAGCAGCCTCGACAGGTCCCCATCACCCCTCCACTTT. Its protein product is CASSLDRSPSPLHF.

The chain combines TRBV2 with TRBJ1-1, with a tentative D call TRBD1 (6 bases). Germline V CDR1 and CDR2: SNHLY, FYNNEI. This CDR3 comprises 14 residues. Trimming stripped 6 bases from V and 0 bases from J, with 11 bases between. The CDR3 is CASRGAGLNTEAFF. The CDR3 nucleotides are TGTGCCAGCAGGGGGGCTGGCTTGAACACTGAAGCTTTCTTT. Drawing the rest from reference TRBV2 and TRBJ1-1, the complete variable domain is EPEVTQTPSHQVTQMGQEVILRCVPISNHLYFYWYRQILGQKVEFLVSFYNNEISEKSEIFDDQFSVERPDGSNFTLKIRSTKLEDSAMYFCASRGAGLNTEAFFGQGTRLTVV.

This clonotype was observed at least ten times. The V and J genes are TRBV6-6 and TRBJ2-5; 7 bases map to TRBD1. Germline trimming cut 2 bases from V and 5 bases from J; bases unmatched to any gene: 11. The CDR3 covers 16 residues. Germline assignment: CDR1 MNHNY and CDR2 SVGAGI (reference sequence). The CDR3: CASSYNPGGVAETQYF. The DNA of the CDR3 is TGTGCCAGCAGTTACAATCCAGGGGGAGTGGCGGAGACCCAGTACTTC.

The chain uses TRBV7-2 and TRBJ2-5; D possibly corresponds to TRBD2 (6 bases). CDR1 SGHTA and CDR2 FQGNSA come from the germline V gene. This CDR3 has 13 amino acids. Trimming took 6 bases from V and 2 from J, leaving 10 bases between them. Here the CDR3 reads CASSAGYQETQYF. Here the CDR3 DNA reads TGTGCCAGCAGTGCGGGGTATCAAGAGACCCAGTACTTC. The variable domain in full, completed from reference TRBV7-2 and TRBJ2-5, reads GAGVSQSPSNKVTEKGKDVELRCDPISGHTALYWYRQSLGQGLEFLIYFQGNSAPDKSGLPSDRFSAERTGGSVSTLTIQRTQQEDSAVYLCASSAGYQETQYFGPGTRLLVL.